This entry lists 30 T cell receptor beta chains sequenced from one sample in a study of multiple sclerosis patients with progressive multifocal leukoencephalopathy. The time point: time of PML onset. Clones were read by immunoSEQ multiplex PCR, and TCRdb kept only the in-frame ones, dropping some. The data show approximately 27,000 clones, more than 70% seen once. Source: PBMCs, taken from a patient treated with natalizumab. The receptors stem from a woman aged 25 to 39 with progressive multifocal leukoencephalopathy.

This chain connects TRBV30 to TRBJ1-6; D perhaps matches TRBD1 (5 bases). The CDR3 contains 14 residues. In germline, CDR1 is GTSNPN, CDR2 SVGIG (reference sequence). Trimming stripped 5 bases from V and 4 bases from J, with 12 bases between. CDR3 region: CAWGTENYNSPLHF. For the CDR3, the DNA is TGTGCCTGGGGGACGGAAAATTATAATTCACCCCTCCACTTT.

For the CDR3, the DNA is TGTGCCAGCAGTTTGGACACTCGGGCGTCTTTCTTT. As protein: CASSLDTRASFF. The V gene is TRBV28, the J gene TRBJ1-1; D possibly corresponds to TRBD1 (5 bases). CDR3 length equals 12 residues. CDR1 MDHEN and CDR2 SYDVKM come from the germline V gene. The germline V and J ends were trimmed by 3 bases and 12 bases, with 14 bases remaining between them.

This sequence joins TRBV28 and TRBJ1-5; 9 bases are shared with TRBD1. This CDR3 region has 15 residues. V shed 5 bases and J 5 bases; nucleotides not matched to a gene: 7. Germline CDR1 is MDHEN and CDR2 is SYDVKM. The CDR3 sequence: CASSPPTGGHQPQHF. For the CDR3, the DNA is TGTGCCAGCAGTCCACCTACAGGGGGCCATCAGCCCCAGCATTTT.

The chain uses TRBV28 and TRBJ1-6; possible D gene TRBD1, 5 bases. Per the germline V gene, CDR1 is MDHEN and CDR2 is SYDVKM. The CDR3 is made up of 13 amino acids. With 5 bases removed from V and 11 bases from J, the gap between germline ends came to 13 bases. CDR3 coding DNA: TGTGCCAGCAGTGCCGCCGGGGGGACACCCCTCCACTTT. It yields the protein CASSAAGGTPLHF. Full variable domain (missing parts from reference TRBV28 and TRBJ1-6): DVKVTQSSRYLVKRTGEKVFLECVQDMDHENMFWYRQDPGLGLRLIYFSYDVKMKEKGDIPEGYSVSREKKERFSLILESASTNQTSMYLCASSAAGGTPLHFGNGTRLTVT.

The genes are TRBV18 and TRBJ2-5; D is ambiguous. Germline values: CDR1 KGHSH, CDR2 LQKENI. V lost 3 bases, J lost 0 bases, and 5 bases lay in between. There are 13 residues in the CDR3. CDR3 sequence: CASSPTDQETQYF. As DNA, the CDR3 is TGTGCCAGCTCACCCACAGACCAAGAGACCCAGTACTTC.

The chain has TRBV4-2 and TRBJ1-2; D not resolved. The CDR3 totals 18 residues. Looked up from germline, CDR1 is LGHNA and CDR2 is YNFKEQ. Deletions cut 0 bases from V and 4 bases from J, with 21 bases between. The chain's CDR3 is CASSQDLGSLDLTYGYTF. CDR3 nucleotide sequence: TGTGCCAGCAGCCAAGATCTGGGGTCCCTAGACCTAACCTATGGCTACACCTTC.

V and J are TRBV25-1 and TRBJ2-1; D remains unclear. Trimming removed 4 bases at V and 11 bases at J, with 12 bases between. From germline, CDR1 is MGHDK and CDR2 SYGVNS. There are 12 residues in the CDR3. As DNA, the CDR3 is TGTGCCAGCAGTGTCGCTACGGACCAGCAGTTCTTC. Translating gives CASSVATDQQFF.

The rearrangement links TRBV5-1 to TRBJ2-1, with 15 positions matching TRBD2. The CDR3 spans 16 residues. V trimming: 4 bases; J trimming: 5 bases; junction bases outside the gene matches: 4. The germline gives CDR1 SGHRS, CDR2 YFSETQ. CDR3 sequence reads: CASSAGLAGGHNEQFF. Here the CDR3 DNA reads TGCGCCAGCAGCGCGGGACTAGCGGGAGGACACAATGAGCAGTTCTTC.

This chain joins TRBV5-4 and TRBJ1-1; 8 positions agree with TRBD1. V dropped 2 bases and J dropped 4; count of bases not matched to a gene: 7. The length of the CDR3 is 15 residues. Germline values: CDR1 SGHNT, CDR2 YYREEE (reference sequence). The CDR3 DNA reads TGTGCCAGCAGCTTTGGACAGGGAGGGACCACTGAAGCTTTCTTT. Translating gives CASSFGQGGTTEAFF.

A remark on this clone: Distinct nucleotide sequences in the sample also encode this CDR3. The J gene is TRBJ1-5, the V gene TRBV6-1, with 11 bases aligning to TRBD1. CDR1 and CDR2 (germline): MNHNS, SASEGT. With V trimmed by 1 base and J by 6 bases, 2 bases remained unmatched. The CDR3 consists of 15 residues. The CDR3 DNA is TGTGCCAGCAGTGAAGGGGGACAGGGGGGTCAGCCCCAGCATTTT. Translated, it gives CASSEGGQGGQPQHF.

This chain links TRBV7-8 with TRBJ1-2; 7 bases line up with TRBD1. The CDR3 spans 14 residues. The ends lost 1 base at V and 13 bases at J; junction bases unmatched: 12. In germline, CDR1 is SGHVS, CDR2 FQNEAQ. The CDR3, as DNA: TGTGCCAGCAGCTTAGTCGACAGGGCGAAAATATTCACCTTC. Amino acid sequence: CASSLVDRAKIFTF.

The rearrangement links TRBV7-2 to TRBJ2-3; possible D gene TRBD2, 7 bases. Looked up from germline, CDR1 is SGHTA and CDR2 is FQGNSA. The CDR3 runs to 17 residues. The germline V and J ends were trimmed by 5 bases and 2 bases, with 20 bases remaining between them. CDR3 bases: TGTGCCAGCAGCCCCACCCTGTGGGGGGGCACCACAGATACGCAGTATTTT. Encoded protein: CASSPTLWGGTTDTQYF. The full variable domain, completed using reference TRBV7-2 and TRBJ2-3, is GAGVSQSPSNKVTEKGKDVELRCDPISGHTALYWYRQSLGQGLEFLIYFQGNSAPDKSGLPSDRFSAERTGGSVSTLTIQRTQQEDSAVYLCASSPTLWGGTTDTQYFGPGTRLTVL.

The V gene is TRBV5-1, the J gene TRBJ2-5, with 9 bases aligning to TRBD1. The J call may be incorrect, as the DNA end agrees better with TRBJ2-7. Germline values: CDR1 SGHRS, CDR2 YFSETQ. The length of the CDR3 is 16 residues. CDR3 in amino acids: CASSLVPGQGVGEQYF. In DNA form, the CDR3 reads TGCGCCAGCAGCTTGGTCCCGGGACAGGGAGTGGGCGAGCAGTACTTC.

This clone was counted a single time. This chain links TRBV11-2 with TRBJ2-2; unclear D gene. Trimming shortened V by 5 bases and J by 4 bases, and 5 bases separated the two germline ends. The CDR3 contains 12 residues. From germline, CDR1 is SGHAT and CDR2 FQNNGV. The CDR3, as DNA: TGTGCCAGCAGCACAGCCACCGGGGAGCTGTTTTTT. Translating it yields CASSTATGELFF.

The count of this clone is one. The J gene is TRBJ2-3, the V gene TRBV5-1; D is undetermined. CDR3 length equals 14 residues. Trimming removed 0 bases from V and 2 bases from J, with 7 bases in between. CDR1 SGHRS and CDR2 YFSETQ come from the germline V gene. The CDR3 coding sequence is TGCGCCAGCAGCTTGGGACTCCTCACAGATACGCAGTATTTT. Its translation is CASSLGLLTDTQYF.

This clone has a handful of counts. The CDR3 protein is CASSPSTGRAGELFF. CDR3 coding DNA: TGCGCCAGCAGTCCCTCGACAGGGAGAGCCGGGGAGCTGTTTTTT. V is TRBV5-1 and J is TRBJ2-2; 7 bases fit TRBD1. CDR1 and CDR2 (germline): SGHRS, YFSETQ. The CDR3 has 15 residues. V gave up 5 bases and J gave up 6 bases; unmatched junction bases: 10.

The chain joins TRBV5-1 to TRBJ2-2; D gene ambiguous. The CDR3 spans 15 residues. Trimming pared 0 bases from V and 1 base from J, leaving 7 bases between. Germline CDR1 SGHRS, CDR2 YFSETQ. CDR3 residues: CASSLAAMNTGELFF. The DNA for the CDR3 is TGCGCCAGCAGCTTGGCGGCTATGAACACCGGGGAGCTGTTTTTT.

The V and J genes are TRBV12-5 and TRBJ2-5, with 11 bases fitting TRBD1. This CDR3 has 14 amino acids. Germline assignment: CDR1 LGHNT and CDR2 FRNRAP. Trimming removed 6 bases from V and 5 bases from J; junction bases left unmatched: 5. The CDR3 DNA sequence: TGTGCTAGTGGCCCTGGACAGGGGGCTGAGACCCAGTACTTC. Its protein is CASGPGQGAETQYF. The full variable domain, rest sourced from reference TRBV12-5 and TRBJ2-5, is DARVTQTPRHKVTEMGQEVTMRCQPILGHNTVFWYRQTMMQGLELLAYFRNRAPLDDSGMPKDRFSAEMPDATLATLKIQPSEPRDSAVYFCASGPGQGAETQYFGPGTRLLVL.

The genes are TRBV6-7 and TRBJ2-7, with TRBD1 matching over 7 bases. TRBV6-7 is given ORF status, its function remaining uncertain. V shed 5 bases, J shed 0 bases, and the junction held 7 bases outside the gene matches. The CDR3 consists of 15 residues. The CDR3 spells CASSRTGQASYEQYF. In nucleotides, the CDR3 is TGTGCCAGCAGTCGAACAGGACAGGCCTCCTACGAGCAGTACTTC.

This clone was counted only a few times. V is TRBV4-2 and J is TRBJ2-1; tentative D call: TRBD2 (6 bases). The V and J ends lost 0 bases and 2 bases respectively, with 11 bases between them. The germline CDR1 and CDR2 sequences are LGHNA and YNFKEQ. The CDR3 is 16 residues long. CDR3 sequence reads: CASSQEPGGAYNEQFF. The CDR3 nucleotides are TGTGCCAGCAGCCAAGAACCCGGCGGGGCCTACAATGAGCAGTTCTTC.

CDR3 sequence reads: CASSLKGGAAQYF. The CDR3 DNA reads TGTGCCAGCAGCTTAAAAGGGGGCGCAGCGCAGTATTTT. This sequence joins TRBV7-7 and TRBJ2-3, with 7 nucleotides matching TRBD1. V shed 2 bases and J 10 bases; nucleotides not matched to a gene: 6. This CDR3 has 13 amino acids. Germline V lookup: CDR1 SSHAT, CDR2 FNYEAQ (reference sequence).

The V gene is TRBV29-1, the J gene TRBJ1-2; TRBD1 agrees at 8 bases. J was trimmed by 5 bases and V by 1 base; bases with no gene match: 9. The CDR3 is 15 residues long. Germline V lookup: CDR1 SQVTM, CDR2 ANQGSEA. This chain's CDR3 is CSVEGTGNLAYGYTF. In DNA, the CDR3 is TGCAGCGTTGAAGGGACAGGGAACTTGGCATATGGCTACACCTTC. The complete variable domain, with remaining parts taken from reference TRBV29-1 and TRBJ1-2, reads SAVISQKPSRDICQRGTSLTIQCQVDSQVTMMFWYRQQPGQSLTLIATANQGSEATYESGFVIDKFPISRPNLTFSTLTVSNMSPEDSSIYLCSVEGTGNLAYGYTFGSGTRLTVV.

The chain couples TRBV5-6 to TRBJ1-1; D is uncertain. Trimming shortened V by 0 bases and J by 0 bases, and 6 bases separated the two germline ends. The CDR3 consists of 14 residues. Germline loops: CDR1 SGHDT, CDR2 YYEEEE. The CDR3 DNA follows: TGTGCCAGCAGCTTGGGACTGATGAACACTGAAGCTTTCTTT. Protein sequence: CASSLGLMNTEAFF.

This chain connects TRBV4-2 to TRBJ2-1, with 10 bases aligning to TRBD2. J gave up 10 bases and V 1 base, and 1 base lay outside the gene matches. The V gene's germline CDR1 is LGHNA and CDR2 YNFKEQ. The CDR3 length is 13 residues. CDR3 nucleotides: TGTGCCAGCAGCCAAGGGGGACTAGCGGAGCAGTTCTTC. It specifies CASSQGGLAEQFF.

J is TRBJ1-1 and V is TRBV29-1; TRBD1 matches at 7 bases. The V and J ends lost 4 bases and 4 bases, in that order; junction bases with no gene match: 3. Germline-derived CDR1 and CDR2 are SQVTM and ANQGSEA. The CDR3 covers 12 residues. CDR3 coding DNA: TGCAGCGTTGCTCGACAGGGCACTGAAGCTTTCTTT. It specifies CSVARQGTEAFF.

The chain joins TRBV27 to TRBJ2-7; D not resolved. The germline V gene encodes CDR1 MNHEY and CDR2 SMNVEV (reference sequence). Trimming stripped 6 bases from V and 0 bases from J, with 12 bases between. The CDR3 is 14 residues long. CDR3 DNA: TGTGCCAGCAGGCTCGGGCGGAGCTCCTACGAGCAGTACTTC. Amino acid sequence: CASRLGRSSYEQYF.

This chain links TRBV4-2 with TRBJ2-3, with 11 nucleotides matching TRBD2. V trimming: 0 bases; J trimming: 2 bases; junction bases outside the gene matches: 4. Germline V CDR1 and CDR2: LGHNA, YNFKEQ. The CDR3 length is 17 residues. DNA for the CDR3: TGTGCCAGCAGCCAAGAAATAGCGGGAGGGCCCACAGATACGCAGTATTTT. It codes for CASSQEIAGGPTDTQYF.

The chain links TRBV19 to TRBJ2-5, with unresolved D. CDR3 length: 12 residues. Trimming pared 3 bases from V and 3 bases from J, leaving 5 bases between. CDR1 and CDR2 (germline): LNHDA, SQIVND (reference sequence). The CDR3 region has the DNA TGTGCCAGTAGTATGTCTGAAGAGACCCAGTACTTC. Translating it yields CASSMSEETQYF.

The rearrangement joins TRBV10-2 to TRBJ2-5; maybe TRBD2 (6 bases). V was pared by 3 bases and J by 8 bases, with 22 bases between. The CDR3 loop spans 16 amino acids. Germline V lookup: CDR1 WSHSY, CDR2 SAAADI. For the CDR3, the DNA is TGCGCCAGCAGTGACCGAGGAGGGGCTGGAAGGAGAACCCAGTACTTC. Its protein product is CASSDRGGAGRRTQYF.

The chain carries TRBV2 and TRBJ1-2; unclear D gene. Trimming removed 4 bases at V and 8 bases at J, with 8 bases between. The CDR3 spans 11 residues. Germline lookup yields CDR1 SNHLY and CDR2 FYNNEI. The CDR3 nucleotides are TGTGCCAGCAGTGGGCCGGGGGGCTACACCTTC. It translates to CASSGPGGYTF. The full variable domain, with the rest looked up from reference TRBV2 and TRBJ1-2, is EPEVTQTPSHQVTQMGQEVILRCVPISNHLYFYWYRQILGQKVEFLVSFYNNEISEKSEIFDDQFSVERPDGSNFTLKIRSTKLEDSAMYFCASSGPGGYTFGSGTRLTVV.